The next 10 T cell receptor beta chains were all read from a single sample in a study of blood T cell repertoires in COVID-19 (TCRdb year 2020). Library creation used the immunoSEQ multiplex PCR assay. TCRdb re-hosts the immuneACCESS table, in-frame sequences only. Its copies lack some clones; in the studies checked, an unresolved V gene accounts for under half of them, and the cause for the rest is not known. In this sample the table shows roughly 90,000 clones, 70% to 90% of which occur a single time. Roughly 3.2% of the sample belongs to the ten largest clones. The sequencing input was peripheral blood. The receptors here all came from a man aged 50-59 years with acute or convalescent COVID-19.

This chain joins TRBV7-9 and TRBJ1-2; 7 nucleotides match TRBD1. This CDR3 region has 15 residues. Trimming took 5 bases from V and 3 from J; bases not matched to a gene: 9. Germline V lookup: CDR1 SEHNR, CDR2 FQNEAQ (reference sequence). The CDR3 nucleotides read TGTGCCAGCAGCGCGGAGAACAGGGGAGACTATGGCTACACCTTC. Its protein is CASSAENRGDYGYTF.

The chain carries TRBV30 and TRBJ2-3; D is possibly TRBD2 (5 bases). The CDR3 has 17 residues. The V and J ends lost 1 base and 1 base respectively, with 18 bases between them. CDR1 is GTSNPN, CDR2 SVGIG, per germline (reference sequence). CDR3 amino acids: CAWSASPVGARTDTQYF. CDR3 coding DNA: TGTGCCTGGAGTGCTAGCCCCGTCGGCGCGCGCACAGATACGCAGTATTTT.

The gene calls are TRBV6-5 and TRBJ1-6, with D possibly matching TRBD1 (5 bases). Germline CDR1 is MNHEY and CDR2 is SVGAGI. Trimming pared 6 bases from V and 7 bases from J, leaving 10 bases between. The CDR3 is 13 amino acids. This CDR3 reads CASRGGTNSPLHF. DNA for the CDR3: TGTGCCAGCAGGGGCGGGACCAATTCACCCCTCCACTTT.

The CDR3 DNA is TGCGCCAGCAGCCAAGTAGCGGGGGGGGGATACAATGAGCAGTTCTTC. Encoded protein: CASSQVAGGGYNEQFF. The chain joins TRBV4-3 to TRBJ2-1, with 11 bases identical to TRBD2. Germline CDR1 LGHNA, CDR2 YSLEER. CDR3 length equals 16 residues. J gave up 4 bases and V 1 base, and 3 bases lay outside the gene matches.

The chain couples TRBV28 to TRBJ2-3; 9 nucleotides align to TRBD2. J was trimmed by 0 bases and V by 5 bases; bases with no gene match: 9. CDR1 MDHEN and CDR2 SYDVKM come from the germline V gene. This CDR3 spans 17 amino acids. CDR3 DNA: TGTGCCAGCAGTCGTAATCGACTAGCGGTTAGCACAGATACGCAGTATTTT. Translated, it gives CASSRNRLAVSTDTQYF.

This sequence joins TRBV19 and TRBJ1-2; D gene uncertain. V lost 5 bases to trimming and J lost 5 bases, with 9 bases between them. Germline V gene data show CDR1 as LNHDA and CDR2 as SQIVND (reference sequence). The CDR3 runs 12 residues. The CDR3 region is CASSFQTYGYTF. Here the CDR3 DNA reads TGTGCCAGTAGTTTCCAGACTTATGGCTACACCTTC.

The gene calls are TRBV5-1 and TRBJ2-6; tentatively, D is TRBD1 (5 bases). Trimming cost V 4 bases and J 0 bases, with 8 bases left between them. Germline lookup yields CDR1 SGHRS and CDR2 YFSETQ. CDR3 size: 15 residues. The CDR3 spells CASSPQGSGANVLTF. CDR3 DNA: TGCGCCAGCAGCCCGCAGGGCTCTGGGGCCAACGTCCTGACTTTC.

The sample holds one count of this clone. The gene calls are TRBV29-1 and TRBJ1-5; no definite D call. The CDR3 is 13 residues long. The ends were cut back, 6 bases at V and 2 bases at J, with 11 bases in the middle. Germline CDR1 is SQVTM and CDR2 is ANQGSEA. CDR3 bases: TGCAGCGTAAGAGCTTCGGGCAATCAGCCCCAGCATTTT. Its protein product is CSVRASGNQPQHF.

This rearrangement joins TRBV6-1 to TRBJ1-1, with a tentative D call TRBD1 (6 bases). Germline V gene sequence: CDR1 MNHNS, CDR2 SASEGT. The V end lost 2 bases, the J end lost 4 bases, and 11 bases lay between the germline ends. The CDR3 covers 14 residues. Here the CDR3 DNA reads TGTGCCAGCAGTGAACAGGGGCCGGGCACTGAAGCTTTCTTT. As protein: CASSEQGPGTEAFF.

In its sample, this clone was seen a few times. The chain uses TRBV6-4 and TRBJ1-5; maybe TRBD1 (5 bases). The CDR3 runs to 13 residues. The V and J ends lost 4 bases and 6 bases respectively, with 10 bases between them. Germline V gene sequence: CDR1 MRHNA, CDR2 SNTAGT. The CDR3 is CASSAGDRQPQHF. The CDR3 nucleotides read TGTGCCAGCAGTGCGGGGGACCGTCAGCCCCAGCATTTT.